The table lists the clone carrying this TCR beta chain with a few counts. Its antigen is unknown. With the Oncomine TCR Beta short-read assay, DNA from cultured CD4+ T cells was sequenced. From the PCR reads, TCRdb called clonotypes with MiXCR, one entry per CDR3 protein. The table lists 1,500 to 2,000 distinct CDR3 sequences, 60% to 80% of them singletons. This record comes from a study of vaccination and CD4 T cells after COVID-19. Background on the study: In the control cultures, a CEFX pool, an HIV-1 Nef pool, or no peptide was supplied.

Noted treatment: approximately 10-day PBMC culture with coronavirus spike peptide pools or control peptides (ViraFEST assay). With 3 bases removed from V and 4 bases from J, the gap between germline ends came to 9 bases. The germline CDR1 and CDR2 sequences are DFQATT and SNEGSKA (reference sequence). The CDR3 sequence is 12 residues long. The TCR comes from a human donor who had recovered from COVID-19. The genes are TRBV20-1 and TRBJ1-2; TRBD1 might be the D (6 bases). Sequences were derived from CD4+ T cells from blood, cultured in vitro, sampled after SARS-CoV-2 vaccination. The DNA for the CDR3 is TGCAGTGCTAGCGGACAGACCTATGGCTACACCTTC. It encodes CSASGQTYGYTF.